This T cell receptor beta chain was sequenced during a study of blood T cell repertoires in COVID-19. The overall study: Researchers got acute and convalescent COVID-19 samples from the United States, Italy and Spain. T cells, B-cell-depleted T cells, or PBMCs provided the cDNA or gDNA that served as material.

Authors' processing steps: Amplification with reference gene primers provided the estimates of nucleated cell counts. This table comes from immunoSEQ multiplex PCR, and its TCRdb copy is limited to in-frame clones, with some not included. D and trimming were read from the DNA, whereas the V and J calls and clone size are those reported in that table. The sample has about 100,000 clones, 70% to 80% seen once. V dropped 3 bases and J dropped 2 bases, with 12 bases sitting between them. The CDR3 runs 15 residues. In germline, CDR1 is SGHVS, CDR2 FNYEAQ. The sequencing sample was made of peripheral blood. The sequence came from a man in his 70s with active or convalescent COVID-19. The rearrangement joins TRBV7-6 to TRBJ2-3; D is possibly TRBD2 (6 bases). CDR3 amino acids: CASSFAGTYTDTQYF. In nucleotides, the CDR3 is TGTGCCAGCAGCTTTGCGGGGACCTACACAGATACGCAGTATTTT.